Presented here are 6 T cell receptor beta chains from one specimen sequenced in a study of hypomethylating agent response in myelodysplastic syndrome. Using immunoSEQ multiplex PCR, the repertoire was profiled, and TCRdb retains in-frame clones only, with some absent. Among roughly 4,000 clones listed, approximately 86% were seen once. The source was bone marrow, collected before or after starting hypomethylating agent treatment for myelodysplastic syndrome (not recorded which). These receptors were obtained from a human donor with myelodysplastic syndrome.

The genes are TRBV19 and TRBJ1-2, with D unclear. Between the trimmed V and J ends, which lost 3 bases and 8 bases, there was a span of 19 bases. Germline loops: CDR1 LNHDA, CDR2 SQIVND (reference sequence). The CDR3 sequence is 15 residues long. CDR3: CASSIDRGSYFGYTF. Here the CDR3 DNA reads TGTGCCAGTAGTATTGATCGGGGTTCGTATTTCGGCTACACCTTC.

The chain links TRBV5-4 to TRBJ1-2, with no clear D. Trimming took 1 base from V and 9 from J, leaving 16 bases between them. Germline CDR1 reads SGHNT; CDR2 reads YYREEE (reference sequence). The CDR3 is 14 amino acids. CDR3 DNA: TGTGCCAGCAGCTTGATCACTGGCCTTGAGAGCTACACCTTC. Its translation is CASSLITGLESYTF.

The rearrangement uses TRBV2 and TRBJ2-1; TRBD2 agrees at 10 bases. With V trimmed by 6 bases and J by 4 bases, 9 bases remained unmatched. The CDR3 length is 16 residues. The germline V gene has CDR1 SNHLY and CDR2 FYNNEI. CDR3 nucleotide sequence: TGTGCCAGCAGGGGGCCTAGCGGGAGTTCGTACAATGAGCAGTTCTTC. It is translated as CASRGPSGSSYNEQFF. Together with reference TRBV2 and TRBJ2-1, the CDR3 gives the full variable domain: EPEVTQTPSHQVTQMGQEVILRCVPISNHLYFYWYRQILGQKVEFLVSFYNNEISEKSEIFDDQFSVERPDGSNFTLKIRSTKLEDSAMYFCASRGPSGSSYNEQFFGPGTRLTVL.

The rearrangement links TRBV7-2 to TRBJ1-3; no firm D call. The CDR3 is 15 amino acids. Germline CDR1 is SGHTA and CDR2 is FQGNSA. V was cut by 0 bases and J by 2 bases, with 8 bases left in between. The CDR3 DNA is TGTGCCAGCAGCTTAGCCAGCCAGGCTGGAAACACCATATATTTT. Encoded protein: CASSLASQAGNTIYF.

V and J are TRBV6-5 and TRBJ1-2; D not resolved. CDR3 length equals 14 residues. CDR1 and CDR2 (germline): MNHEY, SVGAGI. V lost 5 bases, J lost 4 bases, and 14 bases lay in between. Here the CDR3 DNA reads TGTGCCAGCAGTGCGACGGGAGGCGGCTATGGCTACACCTTC. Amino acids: CASSATGGGYGYTF.

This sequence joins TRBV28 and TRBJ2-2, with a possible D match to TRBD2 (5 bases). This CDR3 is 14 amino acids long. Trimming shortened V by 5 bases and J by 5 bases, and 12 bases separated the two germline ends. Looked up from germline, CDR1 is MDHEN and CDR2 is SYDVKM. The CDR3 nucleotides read TGTGCCAGCAGTCGACCCTCGGGGACCGGGGAGCTGTTTTTT. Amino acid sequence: CASSRPSGTGELFF.